This T cell receptor (beta chain) was sequenced during a study of shared clonotypes between healthy human individuals. Selected positively for CCR7 and CD45RO-negative, naive CD8 cells excluded terminally differentiated effector memory CD45RA+ cells. Donors were healthy HIV-negative adults without recently reported acute infections or vaccinations. Donors, without exception, were Caucasian adults residing in Nashville, Tennessee. CDR3 size: 15 residues. V lost 0 bases to trimming and J lost 3 bases, with 12 bases between them. Germline-derived CDR1 and CDR2 are LGHNA and YSLEER. Sequencing used immunoSEQ multiplex PCR; TCRdb keeps in-frame clones, though not all of them. This table holds almost 700,000 clones, around 92% found once.

This rearrangement joins TRBV4-3 to TRBJ2-7; D remains ambiguous. This sequence originates from a man aged 30-40 years in good health. Sequencing was done on a sample of naive CD8+ T cells sorted from blood. The CDR3 sequence is CASSQESWLGYEQYF. Written as DNA, the CDR3 is TGCGCCAGCAGCCAAGAATCGTGGCTTGGCTACGAGCAGTACTTC.